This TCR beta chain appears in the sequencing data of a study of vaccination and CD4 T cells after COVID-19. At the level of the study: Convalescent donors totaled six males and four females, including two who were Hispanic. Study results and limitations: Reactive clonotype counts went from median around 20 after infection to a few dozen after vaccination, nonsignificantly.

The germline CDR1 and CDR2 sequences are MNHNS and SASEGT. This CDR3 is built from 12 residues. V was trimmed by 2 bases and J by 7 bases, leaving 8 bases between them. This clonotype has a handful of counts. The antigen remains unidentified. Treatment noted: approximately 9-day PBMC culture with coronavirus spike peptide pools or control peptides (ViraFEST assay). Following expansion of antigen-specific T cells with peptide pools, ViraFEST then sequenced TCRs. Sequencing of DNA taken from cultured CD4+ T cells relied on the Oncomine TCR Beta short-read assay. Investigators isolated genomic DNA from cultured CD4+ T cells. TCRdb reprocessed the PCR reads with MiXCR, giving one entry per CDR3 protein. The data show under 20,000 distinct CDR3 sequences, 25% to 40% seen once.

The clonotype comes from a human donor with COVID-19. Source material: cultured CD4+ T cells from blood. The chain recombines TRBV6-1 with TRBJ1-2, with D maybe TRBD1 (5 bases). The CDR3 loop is CASSERGGGYTF. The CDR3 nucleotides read TGTGCCAGCAGTGAACGGGGGGGTGGCTACACCTTC.